What follows are 19 T cell receptor beta chains derived from one specimen sequenced in a study of blood T cell repertoires in COVID-19. Sequenced by immunoSEQ multiplex PCR; TCRdb stores in-frame clones only, minus some. Seen here are around 200,000 clones, 88% observed once, and the top ten hold 1.5% to 2%. Material: peripheral blood. Every receptor here comes from a man between 18 and 29 years old with active or convalescent COVID-19.

This chain connects TRBV4-1 to TRBJ2-7; 12 bases match TRBD2. Germline assignment: CDR1 MGHRA and CDR2 YSYEKL. This CDR3 has 15 amino acids. Trimming at V came to 6 bases and at J to 4 bases, leaving 7 bases not matched to a gene. CDR3 region: CASSRLTSGRYEQYF. The CDR3 bases are TGCGCCAGCAGTCGGTTGACTAGCGGGAGATACGAGCAGTACTTC.

The rearrangement links TRBV7-2 to TRBJ2-4; 7 bases match TRBD1. The CDR3 length is 15 residues. CDR1 is SGHTA and CDR2 is FQGNSA in the germline V gene. The trim removed 0 bases at V and 2 bases at J, leaving 1 base unmatched. The CDR3 DNA sequence: TGTGCCAGCAGCTTAGCACAGGGGTCCAAAAACATTCAGTACTTC. Its protein product is CASSLAQGSKNIQYF. Using reference TRBV7-2 and TRBJ2-4 for the parts outside the CDR3, the full variable domain is GAGVSQSPSNKVTEKGKDVELRCDPISGHTALYWYRQSLGQGLEFLIYFQGNSAPDKSGLPSDRFSAERTGGSVSTLTIQRTQQEDSAVYLCASSLAQGSKNIQYFGAGTRLSVL.

The gene calls are TRBV7-9 and TRBJ2-2; TRBD1 matches 11 bases. J was trimmed by 3 bases and V by 10 bases; bases with no gene match: 1. Germline V lookup: CDR1 SEHNR, CDR2 FQNEAQ (reference sequence). The CDR3 extends over 13 amino acids. In DNA, the CDR3 is TGTGCCAAGGGACAGGGGGACACCGGGGAGCTGTTTTTT. Residues: CAKGQGDTGELFF. The full variable domain, with the rest looked up from reference TRBV7-9 and TRBJ2-2, is DTGVSQNPRHKITKRGQNVTFRCDPISEHNRLYWYRQTLGQGPEFLTYFQNEAQLEKSRLLSDRFSAERPKGSFSTLEIQRTEQGDSAMYLCAKGQGDTGELFFGEGSRLTVL.

This clone is a singleton in its sample. The chain employs TRBV7-9 and TRBJ2-1; D may be TRBD2 (6 bases). Trimming pared 5 bases from V and 2 bases from J, leaving 13 bases between. The CDR3 length is 15 residues. CDR1 and CDR2 (germline): SEHNR, FQNEAQ (reference sequence). CDR3 in amino acids: CASSPGAATYNEQFF. The CDR3 region has the DNA TGTGCCAGCAGCCCGGGAGCGGCCACCTACAATGAGCAGTTCTTC.

The chain links TRBV7-2 to TRBJ2-1; D gene uncertain. Trimming took off 4 bases at V and 0 bases at J, with 10 bases between the two ends. The germline V gene encodes CDR1 SGHTA and CDR2 FQGNSA. The CDR3 spans 15 residues. CDR3 region: CASSYSRSSYNEQFF. CDR3 coding DNA: TGTGCCAGCAGCTATAGTCGAAGCTCCTACAATGAGCAGTTCTTC.

J is TRBJ2-1 and V is TRBV6-5; 9 nucleotides agree with TRBD2. Germline CDR1 and CDR2: MNHEY and SVGAGI. CDR3 length: 14 amino acids. V shed 8 bases and J 6 bases; nucleotides not matched to a gene: 8. In DNA, the CDR3 is TGTGCCAGCGCGGGGGGGCTTCCTACCAATGAGCAGTTCTTC. Protein: CASAGGLPTNEQFF.

The V call is TRBV6-5, the J call TRBJ1-5; perhaps TRBD1 as D (6 bases). Per the germline V gene, CDR1 is MNHEY and CDR2 is SVGAGI. The CDR3 is 15 residues long. With 6 bases removed from V and 3 bases from J, the gap between germline ends came to 15 bases. The CDR3 DNA is TGTGCCAGCAGGCCACAGGGTGAGGTCAATCAGCCCCAGCATTTT. It encodes CASRPQGEVNQPQHF.

This chain connects TRBV3-1 (or the pseudogene TRBV3-2) to TRBJ1-5; unclear D gene. Trimming stripped 4 bases from V and 2 bases from J, with 6 bases between. Per germline, CDR1 LGHDT and CDR2 YNNKEL (reference sequence). This CDR3 contains 13 residues. The CDR3, as DNA: TGTGCCAGCAGCCCCAGTCGCAATCAGCCCCAGCATTTT. It translates to CASSPSRNQPQHF.

This sequence joins TRBV15 and TRBJ1-1, with D unclear. The CDR3 runs 17 residues. Trimming took 0 bases from V and 3 from J, leaving 17 bases between them. The germline V gene has CDR1 LNHNV and CDR2 YYDKDF (reference sequence). CDR3 sequence reads: CATSRDRPPFSDTEAFF. The CDR3 nucleotides are TGTGCCACCAGCAGAGATCGCCCGCCGTTTTCGGACACTGAAGCTTTCTTT.

J is TRBJ1-1 and V is TRBV30; the match to TRBD1 covers 11 bases. The junction had 7 bases not matched to a gene; V was cut back by 7 bases and J by 3 bases. CDR1 and CDR2 (germline): GTSNPN, SVGIG (reference sequence). The length of the CDR3 is 14 residues. CDR3 sequence (DNA): TGTGCCTCCGGACAGGGGGCGCGGGACACTGAAGCTTTCTTT. It yields the protein CASGQGARDTEAFF.

The chain recombines TRBV5-8 with TRBJ2-1; D remains ambiguous. This CDR3 is 11 amino acids long. Germline assignment: CDR1 SGHTS and CDR2 YDEGEE. V was pared by 2 bases and J by 7 bases, with 4 bases between. The CDR3 coding sequence is TGTGCCAGCAGCTTTAGAAATGAGCAGTTCTTC. It is translated as CASSFRNEQFF.

V gene TRBV29-1 combines with J gene TRBJ1-1, with a tentative D call TRBD1 (6 bases). V lost 7 bases and J lost 1, with 19 bases in between. The CDR3 is 15 residues long. Per the germline V gene, CDR1 is SQVTM and CDR2 is ANQGSEA. CDR3 residues: CSAINPGQPNTEAFF. CDR3 nucleotides: TGCAGCGCTATAAATCCTGGACAGCCGAACACTGAAGCTTTCTTT.

The chain couples TRBV3-1 (or the pseudogene TRBV3-2) to TRBJ2-2; possible D gene TRBD1, 7 bases. CDR1 LGHDT and CDR2 YNNKEL come from the germline V gene (reference sequence). This CDR3 region has 18 residues. V was trimmed by 0 bases and J by 6 bases, leaving 20 bases between them. Here the CDR3 DNA reads TGTGCCAGCAGCCAAGACCCCCCCAGGGGGAGGATGGCCGGGGAGCTGTTTTTT. Its protein is CASSQDPPRGRMAGELFF.

The V and J genes are TRBV5-1 and TRBJ1-1, with no clear D. Trimming removed 1 base from V and 8 bases from J, with 9 bases in between. The CDR3 has 12 amino acids. Germline loops: CDR1 SGHRS, CDR2 YFSETQ. DNA for the CDR3: TGCGCCAGCAGCTTGCGGGGAGAAGAAGCTTTCTTT. This encodes CASSLRGEEAFF.

The CDR3 nucleotides are TGTGCCAGCAGCTCCGGGACAGGGGCCGGCGGGGAGCTGTTTTTT. Its protein product is CASSSGTGAGGELFF. The chain uses TRBV7-9 and TRBJ2-2; 10 nucleotides agree with TRBD1. Trimming removed 4 bases from V and 7 bases from J; junction bases left unmatched: 6. The CDR3 extends over 15 amino acids. Germline lookup yields CDR1 SEHNR and CDR2 FQNEAQ (reference sequence).

CDR3 in amino acids: CAISDGAPGQAGGNYGYTF. CDR3 bases: TGTGCCATCAGTGATGGGGCTCCCGGACAGGCCGGGGGTAACTATGGCTACACCTTC. The rearrangement joins TRBV10-3 to TRBJ1-2, with 7 bases lining up with TRBD1. The CDR3 has 19 amino acids. From germline, CDR1 is ENHRY and CDR2 SYGVKD. After removal of 3 bases from V and 1 base from J, the junction contained 17 bases not matched to a gene.

This chain connects TRBV23-1 to TRBJ1-1, with D possibly matching TRBD1 (5 bases). TRBV23-1 belongs to the ORF category, with a function that is uncertain. The CDR3 has 17 amino acids. The V and J ends lost 2 bases and 4 bases respectively, with 20 bases between them. The CDR3 DNA reads as TGCGCCAGCAGTCAAGGGGGTGTGGGGGGTAGGGCCACTGAAGCTTTCTTT. Protein product: CASSQGGVGGRATEAFF.

This clone was counted a few times. The chain couples TRBV4-3 to TRBJ2-7; 11 bases line up with TRBD2. There are 16 residues in the CDR3. V was pared by 2 bases and J by 3 bases, with 6 bases of the junction left unmatched. The germline V gene encodes CDR1 LGHNA and CDR2 YSLEER. For the CDR3, the DNA is TGCGCCAGCAGCCAAAGTTTAGCGGGAGGGATCTACGAGCAGTACTTC. Amino acid sequence: CASSQSLAGGIYEQYF.

The J gene is TRBJ2-2, the V gene TRBV6-4; possible D gene TRBD2, 6 bases. Germline values: CDR1 MRHNA, CDR2 SNTAGT. This CDR3 has 18 residues. Trimming took 2 bases from V and 5 from J, leaving 21 bases between them. This CDR3 reads CASSDPPGGFPLTGELFF. CDR3 in DNA: TGTGCCAGCAGTGACCCGCCCGGAGGGTTTCCTCTGACCGGGGAGCTGTTTTTT.